This entry lists 27 T cell receptor beta chains sequenced from one sample in a study of blood T cell repertoires in COVID-19 (TCRdb year 2020). The method was the immunoSEQ multiplex PCR assay. TCRdb's version of the immuneACCESS table is confined to in-frame rearrangements and falls short of the full clone set. An unresolved V gene accounts for under half of the shortfall where checked; the remainder is of unknown origin. For this sample there are 100,000 to 150,000 clones; about 87% appear just once. More than 2% of the sample is in the top ten clones. The sample taken for sequencing was peripheral blood. These receptors all come from a woman aged 45 to 65 with acute or convalescent COVID-19.

This chain links TRBV27 with TRBJ2-5; D gene ambiguous. In germline, CDR1 is MNHEY, CDR2 SMNVEV (reference sequence). The CDR3 spans 14 residues. V gave up 5 bases and J gave up 4 bases, with 14 bases separating them. CDR3 amino acids: CASSLLPSGETQYF. The CDR3 coding sequence is TGTGCCAGCAGTCTTTTACCCTCGGGAGAGACCCAGTACTTC.

This chain uses TRBV18 with TRBJ2-1; 10 bases align to TRBD1. CDR1 and CDR2 (germline): KGHSH, LQKENI. CDR3 length: 17 amino acids. V lost 4 bases to trimming and J lost 9 bases; unmatched junction nucleotides: 15. CDR3 loop: CASSLIPPGQGRGEQFF. DNA for the CDR3: TGTGCCAGCTCACTGATTCCACCGGGACAGGGGCGAGGTGAGCAGTTCTTC.

The chain links TRBV11-2 to TRBJ2-1; 12 bases fit TRBD2. The CDR3 has 17 amino acids. Per germline, CDR1 SGHAT and CDR2 FQNNGV. V shed 5 bases, J shed 9 bases, and the junction held 14 bases outside the gene matches. CDR3 sequence reads: CASSGGASGGAKGEQFF. The CDR3 nucleotides read TGTGCCAGCAGCGGAGGGGCTAGCGGGGGGGCAAAGGGTGAGCAGTTCTTC. Together with reference TRBV11-2 and TRBJ2-1, the CDR3 gives the full variable domain: EAGVAQSPRYKIIEKRQSVAFWCNPISGHATLYWYQQILGQGPKLLIQFQNNGVVDDSQLPKDRFSAERLKGVDSTLKIQPAKLEDSAVYLCASSGGASGGAKGEQFFGPGTRLTVL.

The CDR3 nucleotides are TGTGCCAGCAGTTTAATGCGTGGTGGCTACACCTTC. This translates into CASSLMRGGYTF. The chain uses TRBV12-3 or TRBV12-4 and TRBJ1-2; D gene unclear. The length of the CDR3 is 12 residues. With 2 bases removed from V and 7 bases from J, the gap between germline ends came to 8 bases.

This chain joins TRBV7-9 and TRBJ2-7, with 7 bases lining up with TRBD2. The J segment lost 2 bases and the V segment lost 3 bases, leaving 4 bases of the junction unmatched. Germline CDR1 SEHNR, CDR2 FQNEAQ (reference sequence). The CDR3 extends over 14 amino acids. CDR3 region: CASSLGGTAYEQYF. CDR3 sequence (DNA): TGTGCCAGCAGCTTGGGGGGGACGGCCTACGAGCAGTACTTC.

The chain links TRBV2 to TRBJ1-5, with a possible D match to TRBD1 (5 bases). V shed 2 bases and J shed 4 bases, with 9 bases lying between them. From germline, CDR1 is SNHLY and CDR2 FYNNEI. The CDR3 is made up of 14 amino acids. In nucleotides, the CDR3 is TGTGCCAGCAGTGAACAGGGAATAAATCAGCCCCAGCATTTT. This encodes CASSEQGINQPQHF.

The chain couples TRBV30 to TRBJ1-2; maybe TRBD1 (6 bases). Deletions cut 3 bases from V and 6 bases from J, with 17 bases between. This CDR3 spans 14 amino acids. Germline V CDR1 and CDR2: GTSNPN, SVGIG (reference sequence). The CDR3 protein is CAWRARPGTHGYTF. The DNA for the CDR3 is TGTGCCTGGAGGGCACGCCCCGGGACACATGGCTACACCTTC. The full variable domain, completed using reference TRBV30 and TRBJ1-2, is SQTIHQWPATLVQPVGSPLSLECTVEGTSNPNLYWYRQAAGRGLQLLFYSVGIGQISSEVPQNLSASRPQDRQFILSSKKLLLSDSGFYLCAWRARPGTHGYTFGSGTRLTVV.

V usage is TRBV6-4 and J usage is TRBJ1-5; D is unresolved. The V end was cut by 6 bases, the J end by 4 bases, with 10 bases between. This CDR3 region has 13 residues. Germline CDR1 is MRHNA and CDR2 is SNTAGT. The CDR3 DNA reads TGTGCCAGCAGCCCCCCCAGTAATCAGCCCCAGCATTTT. Residues: CASSPPSNQPQHF.

This clone has more than one count but fewer than ten. J is TRBJ2-7 and V is TRBV7-2; 9 positions match TRBD1. This CDR3 comprises 14 residues. The ends lost 5 bases at V and 2 bases at J; junction bases unmatched: 4. Germline CDR1 reads SGHTA; CDR2 reads FQGNSA. In DNA, the CDR3 is TGTGCCAGCAGCCCCTGGGACAGGGCCTACGAGCAGTACTTC. This encodes CASSPWDRAYEQYF.

This sequence joins TRBV4-1 and TRBJ1-2, with D possibly matching TRBD1 (5 bases). CDR1 and CDR2 (germline): MGHRA, YSYEKL. This CDR3 region has 16 residues. The V end lost 0 bases, the J end lost 0 bases, and 11 bases lay between the germline ends. For the CDR3, the DNA is TGCGCCAGCAGCCAAGAAAGGGGCAGGCCTAACTATGGCTACACCTTC. It specifies CASSQERGRPNYGYTF.

The V call is TRBV6-5, the J call TRBJ2-4, with D uncertain. The CDR3 covers 14 residues. CDR1 MNHEY and CDR2 SVGAGI come from the germline V gene. Trimming took 2 bases from V and 9 from J, leaving 14 bases between them. CDR3 nucleotide sequence: TGTGCCAGCAGTTACCTGCAGGCTTCAAGCATTCAGTACTTC. Its protein product is CASSYLQASSIQYF.

This sequence joins TRBV6-5 and TRBJ2-7; tentative D call: TRBD2 (5 bases). The CDR3 covers 15 residues. Germline V gene data show CDR1 as MNHEY and CDR2 as SVGAGI. V gave up 8 bases and J gave up 3 bases, with 20 bases separating them. CDR3 coding DNA: TGTGCCAGCCAGATTCGCCTTGGGGAGATCTACGAGCAGTACTTC. Residues: CASQIRLGEIYEQYF.

This chain links TRBV6-5 with TRBJ2-1; 14 bases are shared with TRBD2. This CDR3 is 16 amino acids long. V lost 2 bases and J lost 8; bases outside the gene matches: 5. Looked up from germline, CDR1 is MNHEY and CDR2 is SVGAGI. In nucleotides, the CDR3 is TGTGCCAGCAGTTACGGGGGACTAGCGGGAGTTGATGAGCAGTTCTTC. It codes for CASSYGGLAGVDEQFF.

The rearrangement uses TRBV24-1 and TRBJ1-1, with D perhaps TRBD1 (5 bases). Between the trimmed V and J ends, which lost 5 bases and 7 bases, there was a span of 10 bases. Per germline, CDR1 KGHDR and CDR2 SFDVKD. The CDR3 has 12 amino acids. CDR3 in amino acids: CATSVAGGEAFF. The CDR3 DNA is TGTGCCACCAGTGTAGCCGGGGGTGAAGCTTTCTTT.

The chain combines TRBV7-2 with TRBJ2-1; D gene ambiguous. Trimming removed 5 bases at V and 9 bases at J, with 11 bases between. The CDR3 length is 12 residues. CDR1 and CDR2 (germline): SGHTA, FQGNSA. CDR3: CASSPDLGEQFF. CDR3 DNA: TGTGCCAGCAGCCCAGACTTGGGTGAGCAGTTCTTC.

The rearrangement joins TRBV24-1 to TRBJ2-3; TRBD1 matches at 9 bases. Trimming removed 9 bases from V and 0 bases from J; junction bases left unmatched: 3. Per the germline V gene, CDR1 is KGHDR and CDR2 is SFDVKD. This CDR3 is built from 14 residues. Written as DNA, the CDR3 is TGTGCCACCGCCGGGACAGGGAGCACAGATACGCAGTATTTT. Its translation is CATAGTGSTDTQYF.

The rearrangement joins TRBV3-1 (or the pseudogene TRBV3-2) to TRBJ2-5; no firm D call. The CDR3 is 13 residues long. Trimming stripped 5 bases from V and 4 bases from J, with 11 bases between. CDR1 is LGHDT, CDR2 YNNKEL, per germline (reference sequence). The CDR3 DNA reads TGTGCCAGCAGCTTCAGGCCCCTAGAGACCCAGTACTTC. Amino acids: CASSFRPLETQYF.

The chain couples TRBV18 to TRBJ1-2; D gene uncertain. The CDR3 loop spans 13 amino acids. The germline V and J ends were trimmed by 2 bases and 3 bases, with 7 bases remaining between them. In germline, CDR1 is KGHSH, CDR2 LQKENI. The CDR3 region has the DNA TGTGCCAGCTCACCAGAAGAGGACTATGGCTACACCTTC. Amino acids: CASSPEEDYGYTF.

The CDR3 bases are TGTGCCAGTACCTCAGCGGGGGGTCACCACAATGAGCAGTTCTTC. It is translated as CASTSAGGHHNEQFF. This chain connects TRBV19 to TRBJ2-1; 9 bases align to TRBD2. CDR1 and CDR2 from the germline V gene are LNHDA and SQIVND (reference sequence). This CDR3 has 15 residues. Unmatched junction bases numbered 9, after V lost 7 bases and J lost 5 bases.

This clone was detected once. The CDR3 nucleotides read TGTGCCAGCAGCTTCTTAAGCGGGGATCAGCCCCAGCATTTT. It codes for CASSFLSGDQPQHF. The gene calls are TRBV7-2 and TRBJ1-5; D is ambiguous. CDR3 length: 14 amino acids. The V gene lost 3 bases and the J gene lost 5 bases, with 11 bases spanning the gap. CDR1 and CDR2 from the germline V gene are SGHTA and FQGNSA.

The rearrangement uses TRBV6-5 and TRBJ1-6; D ambiguous. The V gene lost 0 bases and the J gene lost 2 bases, with 8 bases spanning the gap. Germline V gene sequence: CDR1 MNHEY, CDR2 SVGAGI. CDR3 length: 16 amino acids. The CDR3, as DNA: TGTGCCAGCAGTTACTCTCACGGGACCTATAATTCACCCCTCCACTTT. It yields the protein CASSYSHGTYNSPLHF.

V and J are TRBV2 and TRBJ2-1; 7 bases are shared with TRBD2. J gave up 4 bases and V 7 bases, and 7 bases lay outside the gene matches. From germline, CDR1 is SNHLY and CDR2 FYNNEI. The CDR3 sequence is 14 residues long. The chain's CDR3 is CASIPGGGYNEQFF. The CDR3 DNA follows: TGTGCCAGCATCCCCGGGGGAGGGTACAATGAGCAGTTCTTC.

The chain couples TRBV11-3 to TRBJ1-1; a weak D match, TRBD1 (6 bases). Germline CDR1 is SGHNT and CDR2 is YENEEA. Deletions cut 3 bases from V and 4 bases from J, with 12 bases between. This CDR3 comprises 14 residues. DNA for the CDR3: TGTGCCAGCAGCTTGGGGGCCTCAAGCACTGAAGCTTTCTTT. It translates to CASSLGASSTEAFF.

The chain recombines TRBV10-3 with TRBJ1-1, with D possibly TRBD1 on 5 matching bases. The CDR3 loop spans 13 amino acids. From germline, CDR1 is ENHRY and CDR2 SYGVKD. The V end lost 10 bases, the J end lost 3 bases, and 15 bases lay between the germline ends. The CDR3 region has the DNA TGTGCCACGGAGACAGCCGTAGACACTGAAGCTTTCTTT. It yields the protein CATETAVDTEAFF.

The chain links TRBV7-2 to TRBJ1-3; D call uncertain. The CDR3 loop spans 13 amino acids. Germline lookup yields CDR1 SGHTA and CDR2 FQGNSA. Trimming shortened V by 2 bases and J by 10 bases, and 12 bases separated the two germline ends. The CDR3 protein is CASSLYVAETIYF. The DNA for the CDR3 is TGTGCCAGCAGCTTATACGTAGCGGAGACCATATATTTT.

The chain uses TRBV5-1 and TRBJ2-7; no clear D gene. CDR1 SGHRS and CDR2 YFSETQ come from the germline V gene. Trimming removed 4 bases at V and 6 bases at J, with 11 bases between. The CDR3 covers 12 residues. CDR3 in DNA: TGCGCCAGCAGCGTCTTAACGGGCGAGCAGTACTTC. Protein product: CASSVLTGEQYF.

The V call is TRBV5-1, the J call TRBJ2-7; TRBD1 matches 7 bases. The germline gives CDR1 SGHRS, CDR2 YFSETQ. V was pared by 0 bases and J by 1 base, with 4 bases of the junction left unmatched. The CDR3 consists of 15 residues. As DNA, the CDR3 is TGCGCCAGCAGCTTGGTGGTGACAGGGTCCTACGAGCAGTACTTC. It translates to CASSLVVTGSYEQYF. The whole variable domain, filled in from reference TRBV5-1 and TRBJ2-7, reads KAGVTQTPRYLIKTRGQQVTLSCSPISGHRSVSWYQQTPGQGLQFLFEYFSETQRNKGNFPGRFSGRQFSNSRSEMNVSTLELGDSALYLCASSLVVTGSYEQYFGPGTRLTVT.